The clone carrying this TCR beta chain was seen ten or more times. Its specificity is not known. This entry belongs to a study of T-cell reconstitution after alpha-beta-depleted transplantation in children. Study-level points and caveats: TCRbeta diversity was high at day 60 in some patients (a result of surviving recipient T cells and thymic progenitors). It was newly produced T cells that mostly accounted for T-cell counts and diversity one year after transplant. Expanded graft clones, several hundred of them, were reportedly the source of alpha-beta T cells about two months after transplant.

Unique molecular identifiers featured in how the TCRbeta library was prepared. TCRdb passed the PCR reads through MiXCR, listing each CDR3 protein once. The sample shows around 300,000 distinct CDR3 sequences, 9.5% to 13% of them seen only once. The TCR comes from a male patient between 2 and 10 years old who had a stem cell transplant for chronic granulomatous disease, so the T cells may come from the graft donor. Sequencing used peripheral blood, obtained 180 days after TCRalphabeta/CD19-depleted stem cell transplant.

Here the CDR3 reads CASKGREASAPANVLTF. CDR3 in DNA: TGTGCCAGTAAGGGGAGGGAGGCGTCCGCCCCGGCCAACGTCCTGACTTTC. This chain links TRBV19 with TRBJ2-6, with TRBD2 matching 7 bases. Unmatched junction bases numbered 15, after V lost 7 bases and J lost 6 bases. There are 17 residues in the CDR3. Germline CDR1 LNHDA, CDR2 SQIVND (reference sequence).